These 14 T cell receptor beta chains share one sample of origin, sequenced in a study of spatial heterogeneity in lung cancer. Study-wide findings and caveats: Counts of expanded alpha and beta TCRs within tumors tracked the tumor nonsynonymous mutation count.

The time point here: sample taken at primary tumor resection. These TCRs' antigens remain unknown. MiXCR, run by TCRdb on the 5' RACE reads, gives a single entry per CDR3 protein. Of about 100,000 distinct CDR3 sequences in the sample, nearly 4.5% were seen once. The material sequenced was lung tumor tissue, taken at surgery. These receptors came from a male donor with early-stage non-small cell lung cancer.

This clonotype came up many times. CDR3: CASSAGPNTEAFF. DNA of the CDR3: TGTGCCAGCAGCGCGGGCCCAAACACTGAAGCTTTCTTT. This sequence joins TRBV9 and TRBJ1-1; D unclear. Germline assignment: CDR1 SGDLS and CDR2 YYNGEE. The CDR3 is 13 residues long. Trimming removed 3 bases from V and 2 bases from J, with 8 bases in between. Full variable domain (outside the CDR3, taken from reference TRBV9 and TRBJ1-1): DSGVTQTPKHLITATGQRVTLRCSPRSGDLSVYWYQQSLDQGLQFLIQYYNGEERAKGNILERFSAQQFPDLHSELNLSSLELGDSALYFCASSAGPNTEAFFGQGTRLTVV.

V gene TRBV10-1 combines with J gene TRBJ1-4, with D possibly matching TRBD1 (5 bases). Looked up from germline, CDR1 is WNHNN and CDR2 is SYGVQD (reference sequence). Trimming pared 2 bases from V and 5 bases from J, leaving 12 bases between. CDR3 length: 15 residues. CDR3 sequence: CASSEERGVNEKLFF. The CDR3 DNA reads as TGCGCCAGCAGTGAGGAGAGGGGCGTCAATGAAAAACTGTTTTTT.

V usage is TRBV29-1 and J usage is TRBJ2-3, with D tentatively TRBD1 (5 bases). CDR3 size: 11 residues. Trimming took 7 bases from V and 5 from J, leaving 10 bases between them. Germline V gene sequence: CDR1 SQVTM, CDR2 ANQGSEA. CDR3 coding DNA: TGCAGCGCCGGAAGGGGAGATACGCAGTATTTT. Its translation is CSAGRGDTQYF.

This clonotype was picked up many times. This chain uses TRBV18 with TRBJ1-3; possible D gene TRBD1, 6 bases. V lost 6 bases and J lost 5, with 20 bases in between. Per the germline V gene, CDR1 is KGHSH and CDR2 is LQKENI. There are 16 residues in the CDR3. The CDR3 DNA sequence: TGTGCCAGCTCCGACCGAAACAGGGACGCAAGAAACACCATATATTTT. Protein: CASSDRNRDARNTIYF.

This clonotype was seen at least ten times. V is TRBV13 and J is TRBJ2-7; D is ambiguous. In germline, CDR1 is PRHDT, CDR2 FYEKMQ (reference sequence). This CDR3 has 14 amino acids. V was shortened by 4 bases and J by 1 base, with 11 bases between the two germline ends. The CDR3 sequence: CASSSWTHSYEQYF. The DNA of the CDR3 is TGTGCCAGCAGCTCATGGACCCATTCCTACGAGCAGTACTTC.

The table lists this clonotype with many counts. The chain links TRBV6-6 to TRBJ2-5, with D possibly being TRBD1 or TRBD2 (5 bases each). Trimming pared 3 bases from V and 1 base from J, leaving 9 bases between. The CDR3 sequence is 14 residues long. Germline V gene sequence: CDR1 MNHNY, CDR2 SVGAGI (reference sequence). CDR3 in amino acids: CASSYAGTQETQYF. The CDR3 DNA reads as TGTGCCAGCAGTTATGCCGGGACCCAAGAGACCCAGTACTTC.

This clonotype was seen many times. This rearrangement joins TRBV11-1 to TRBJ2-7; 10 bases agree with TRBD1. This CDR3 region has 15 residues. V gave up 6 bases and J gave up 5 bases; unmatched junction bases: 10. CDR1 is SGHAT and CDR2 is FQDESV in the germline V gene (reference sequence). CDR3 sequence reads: CASRANTGTGDEQYF. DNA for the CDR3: TGTGCCAGCAGAGCCAATACCGGGACAGGGGACGAGCAGTACTTC.

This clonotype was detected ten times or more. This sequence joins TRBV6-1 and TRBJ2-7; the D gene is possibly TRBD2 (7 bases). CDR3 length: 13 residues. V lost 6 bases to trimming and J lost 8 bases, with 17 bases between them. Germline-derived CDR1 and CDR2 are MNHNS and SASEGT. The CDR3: CASRLEGGGKQYF. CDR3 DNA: TGTGCCAGCAGACTCGAAGGGGGGGGGAAGCAGTACTTC.

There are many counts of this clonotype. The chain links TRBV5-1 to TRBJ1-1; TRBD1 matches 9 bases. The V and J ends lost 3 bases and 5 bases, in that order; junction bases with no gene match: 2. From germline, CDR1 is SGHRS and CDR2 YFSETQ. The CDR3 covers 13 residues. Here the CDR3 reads CASSWGQGTEAFF. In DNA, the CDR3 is TGCGCCAGCAGCTGGGGACAGGGAACTGAAGCTTTCTTT.

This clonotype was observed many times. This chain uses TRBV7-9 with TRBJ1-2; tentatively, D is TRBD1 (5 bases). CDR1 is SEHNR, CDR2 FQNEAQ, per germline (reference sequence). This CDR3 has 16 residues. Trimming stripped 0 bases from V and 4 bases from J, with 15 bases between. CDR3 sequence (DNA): TGTGCCAGCAGCTTAGCTGAAGGGGAGGCAACCTATGGCTACACCTTC. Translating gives CASSLAEGEATYGYTF.

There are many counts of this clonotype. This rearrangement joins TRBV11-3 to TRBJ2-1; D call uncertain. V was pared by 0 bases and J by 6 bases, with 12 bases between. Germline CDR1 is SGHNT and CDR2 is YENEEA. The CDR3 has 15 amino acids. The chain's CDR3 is CASSLDSDDSNEQFF. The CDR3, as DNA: TGTGCCAGCAGCTTAGATTCGGACGACTCCAATGAGCAGTTCTTC.

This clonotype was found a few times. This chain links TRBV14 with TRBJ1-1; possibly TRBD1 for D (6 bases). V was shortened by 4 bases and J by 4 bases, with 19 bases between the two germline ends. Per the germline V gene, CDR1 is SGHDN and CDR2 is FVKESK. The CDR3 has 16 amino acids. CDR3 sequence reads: CASSPPQRRGPTEAFF. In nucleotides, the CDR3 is TGTGCCAGCAGCCCTCCCCAGCGCAGGGGTCCCACTGAAGCTTTCTTT.

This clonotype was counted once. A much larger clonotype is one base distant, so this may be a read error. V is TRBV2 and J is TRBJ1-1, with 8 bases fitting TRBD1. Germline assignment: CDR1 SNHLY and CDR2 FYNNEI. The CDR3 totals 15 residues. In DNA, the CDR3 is TGTGCCAGCAGCTCACAGGGGGTCCAGAACACTGTAGCTTTCTTT. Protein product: CASSSQGVQNTVAFF.

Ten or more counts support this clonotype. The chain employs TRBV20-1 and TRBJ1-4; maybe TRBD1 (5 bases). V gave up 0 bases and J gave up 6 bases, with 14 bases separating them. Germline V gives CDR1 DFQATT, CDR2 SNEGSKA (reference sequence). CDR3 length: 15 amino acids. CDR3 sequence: CSARDQGRDHEKLFF. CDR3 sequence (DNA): TGCAGTGCTAGAGATCAGGGACGGGATCATGAAAAACTGTTTTTT.